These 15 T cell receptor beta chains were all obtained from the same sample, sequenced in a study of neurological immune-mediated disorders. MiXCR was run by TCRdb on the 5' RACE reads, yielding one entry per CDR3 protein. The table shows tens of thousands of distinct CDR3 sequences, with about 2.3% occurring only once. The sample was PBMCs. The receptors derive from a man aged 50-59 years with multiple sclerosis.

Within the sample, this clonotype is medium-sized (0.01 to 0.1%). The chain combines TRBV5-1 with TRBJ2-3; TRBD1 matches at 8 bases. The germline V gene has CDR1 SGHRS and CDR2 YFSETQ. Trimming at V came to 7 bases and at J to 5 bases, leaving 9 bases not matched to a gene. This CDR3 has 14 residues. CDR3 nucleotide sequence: TGCGCCAGCTCGACCCAGGGGGCAGAAGATACGCAGTATTTT. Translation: CASSTQGAEDTQYF.

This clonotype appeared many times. The CDR3 bases are TGTGCCAGCGGAGGACAGCTTAATTCACCCCTCCACTTT. Its translation is CASGGQLNSPLHF. The rearrangement joins TRBV6-2 or TRBV6-3 to TRBJ1-6; maybe TRBD1 (6 bases). CDR1 and CDR2 (germline): MNHEY, SVGEGT. V lost 8 bases to trimming and J lost 6 bases, with 11 bases between them. The CDR3 spans 13 residues.

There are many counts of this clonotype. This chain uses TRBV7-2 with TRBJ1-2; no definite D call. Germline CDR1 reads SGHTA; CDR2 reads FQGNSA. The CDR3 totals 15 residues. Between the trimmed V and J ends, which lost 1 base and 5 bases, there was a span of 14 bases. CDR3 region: CASSLGPGGKYGYTF. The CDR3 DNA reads TGTGCCAGCAGCTTAGGTCCGGGAGGGAAATATGGCTACACCTTC.

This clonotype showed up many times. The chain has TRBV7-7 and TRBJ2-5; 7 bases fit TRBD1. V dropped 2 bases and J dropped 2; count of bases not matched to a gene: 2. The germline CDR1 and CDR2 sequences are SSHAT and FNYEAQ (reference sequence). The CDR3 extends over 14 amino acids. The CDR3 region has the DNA TGTGCCAGCAGCTTAAACAGGGGACAAGAGACCCAGTACTTC. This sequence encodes CASSLNRGQETQYF.

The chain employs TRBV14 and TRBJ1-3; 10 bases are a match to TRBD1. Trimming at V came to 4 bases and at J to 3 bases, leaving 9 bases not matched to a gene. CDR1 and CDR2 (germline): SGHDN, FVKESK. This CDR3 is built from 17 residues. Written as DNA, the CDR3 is TGTGCCAGCAGCCCATCAATTGACAGGGGGCTTGGAAACACCATATATTTT. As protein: CASSPSIDRGLGNTIYF.

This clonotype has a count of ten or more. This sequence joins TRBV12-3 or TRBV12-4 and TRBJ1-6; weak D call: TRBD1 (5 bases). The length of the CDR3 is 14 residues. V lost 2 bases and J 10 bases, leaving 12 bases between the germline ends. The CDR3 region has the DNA TGTGCCAGCAGTTTACAGGGTGGGACGTCACCCCTCCACTTT. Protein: CASSLQGGTSPLHF.

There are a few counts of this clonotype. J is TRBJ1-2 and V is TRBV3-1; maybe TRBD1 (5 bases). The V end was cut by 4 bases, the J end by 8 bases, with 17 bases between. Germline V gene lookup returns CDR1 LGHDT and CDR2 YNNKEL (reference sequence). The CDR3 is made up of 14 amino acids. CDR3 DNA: TGTGCCAGCAGCCGTGGGACGGGGCCAAGGGGCTACACCTTC. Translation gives CASSRGTGPRGYTF.

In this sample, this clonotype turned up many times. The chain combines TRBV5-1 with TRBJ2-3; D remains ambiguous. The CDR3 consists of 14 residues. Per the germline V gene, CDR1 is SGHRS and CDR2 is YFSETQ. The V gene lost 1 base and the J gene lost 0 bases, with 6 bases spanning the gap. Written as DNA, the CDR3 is TGCGCCAGCAGCTTGCTGACCAGCACAGATACGCAGTATTTT. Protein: CASSLLTSTDTQYF.

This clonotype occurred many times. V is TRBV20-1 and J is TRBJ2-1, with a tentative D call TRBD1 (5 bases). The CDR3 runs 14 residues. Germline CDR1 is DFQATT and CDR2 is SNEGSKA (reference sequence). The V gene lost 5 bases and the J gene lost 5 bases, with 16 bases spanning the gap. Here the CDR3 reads CSAHAGNSNNEQFF. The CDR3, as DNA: TGCAGTGCTCATGCAGGGAATTCCAACAATGAGCAGTTCTTC.

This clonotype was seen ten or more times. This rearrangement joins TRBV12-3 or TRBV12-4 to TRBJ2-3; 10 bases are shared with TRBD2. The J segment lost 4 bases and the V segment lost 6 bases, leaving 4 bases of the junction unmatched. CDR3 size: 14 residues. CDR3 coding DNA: TGTGCCAGCAGGGGCGGACTAGCGGCAGATACGCAGTATTTT. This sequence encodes CASRGGLAADTQYF.

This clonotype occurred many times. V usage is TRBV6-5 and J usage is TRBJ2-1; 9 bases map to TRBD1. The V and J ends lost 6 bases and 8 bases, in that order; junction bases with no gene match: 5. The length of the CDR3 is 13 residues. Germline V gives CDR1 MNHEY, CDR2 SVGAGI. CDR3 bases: TGTGCCAGCAGACAGGGGGCTATCGATGAGCAGTTCTTC. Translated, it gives CASRQGAIDEQFF.

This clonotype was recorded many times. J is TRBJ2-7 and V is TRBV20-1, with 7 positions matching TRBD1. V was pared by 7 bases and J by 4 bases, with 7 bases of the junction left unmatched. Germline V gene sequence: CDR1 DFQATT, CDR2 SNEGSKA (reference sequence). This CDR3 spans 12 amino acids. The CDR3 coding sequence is TGCAGTGTCTTCGACAGGGAGTACGAGCAGTACTTC. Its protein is CSVFDREYEQYF.

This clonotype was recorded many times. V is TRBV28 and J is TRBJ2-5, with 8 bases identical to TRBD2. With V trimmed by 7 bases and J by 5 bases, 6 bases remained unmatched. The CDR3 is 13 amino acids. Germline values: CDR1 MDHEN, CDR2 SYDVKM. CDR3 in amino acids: CASTDSGAETQYF. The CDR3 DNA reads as TGTGCCAGCACTGATAGCGGGGCGGAGACCCAGTACTTC.

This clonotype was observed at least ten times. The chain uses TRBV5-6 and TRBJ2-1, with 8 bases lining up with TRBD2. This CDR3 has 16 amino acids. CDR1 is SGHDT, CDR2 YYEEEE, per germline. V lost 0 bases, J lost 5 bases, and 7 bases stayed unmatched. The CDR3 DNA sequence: TGTGCCAGCAGCTTGGCCGAACTAGCGGTTCACAATGAGCAGTTCTTC. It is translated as CASSLAELAVHNEQFF.

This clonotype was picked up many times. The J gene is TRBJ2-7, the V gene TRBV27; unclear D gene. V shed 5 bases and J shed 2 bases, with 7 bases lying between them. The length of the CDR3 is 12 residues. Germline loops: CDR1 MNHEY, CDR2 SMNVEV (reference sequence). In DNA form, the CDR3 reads TGTGCCAGCAGTGCCGACCCCTACGAGCAGTACTTC. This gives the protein CASSADPYEQYF.